One and the same sample provided the 24 T cell receptor beta chains below, sequenced in a study of early T cells in non-severe SARS-CoV-2 infection. MiXCR was run by TCRdb on the 5' RACE reads, yielding one entry per CDR3 protein. This sample has some 54,000 distinct CDR3 sequences, with roughly 11% found just once. Sequenced input: whole blood. Every receptor here comes from an adult who was a healthcare worker with PCR-confirmed SARS-CoV-2 infection or an uninfected control (not recorded which).

Many counts were recorded for this clonotype. The V and J genes are TRBV14 and TRBJ2-1; D is perhaps TRBD1 or TRBD2 (6 bases each). V was shortened by 4 bases and J by 3 bases, with 28 bases between the two germline ends. Germline V gene sequence: CDR1 SGHDN, CDR2 FVKESK. The CDR3 spans 20 residues. The CDR3 reads CASSLKQGRGLDLGYNEQFF. CDR3 DNA sequence: TGTGCCAGCAGCCTTAAACAGGGTCGGGGGTTGGACCTGGGCTACAATGAGCAGTTCTTC.

This clonotype was observed at least ten times. The chain combines TRBV6-4 with TRBJ1-1; D gene uncertain. The CDR3 totals 16 residues. The germline V gene has CDR1 MRHNA and CDR2 SNTAGT. The V gene lost 4 bases and the J gene lost 4 bases, with 19 bases spanning the gap. This CDR3 reads CASSVGQAAMGTEAFF. Written as DNA, the CDR3 is TGTGCCAGCAGTGTCGGCCAAGCCGCAATGGGCACTGAAGCTTTCTTT.

This clonotype was seen ten or more times. The chain recombines TRBV5-1 with TRBJ2-4, with D maybe TRBD1 (7 bases). V dropped 2 bases and J dropped 2 bases, with 14 bases sitting between them. The CDR3 sequence is 16 residues long. Germline assignment: CDR1 SGHRS and CDR2 YFSETQ. The CDR3 DNA follows: TGCGCCAGCAGCTTTCAGGGGGAGGTAACCAAAAACATTCAGTACTTC. Encoded protein: CASSFQGEVTKNIQYF.

This chain connects TRBV27 to TRBJ2-3; no clear D gene. CDR1 is MNHEY, CDR2 SMNVEV, per germline (reference sequence). Trimming removed 3 bases from V and 5 bases from J, with 9 bases in between. This CDR3 has 13 residues. The chain's CDR3 is CASSFFLRDTQYF. The CDR3 coding sequence is TGTGCCAGCAGTTTTTTTCTACGAGATACGCAGTATTTT.

The sample holds many counts of this clonotype. This chain links TRBV20-1 with TRBJ2-7; TRBD2 agrees at 8 bases. V was pared by 0 bases and J by 0 bases, with 4 bases of the junction left unmatched. The germline gives CDR1 DFQATT, CDR2 SNEGSKA (reference sequence). The CDR3 runs 15 residues. This chain's CDR3 is CSARDSGTSSYEQYF. The CDR3 nucleotides are TGCAGTGCTAGAGACTCCGGGACTAGCTCCTACGAGCAGTACTTC.

In its sample, this clonotype was seen a few times. This chain connects TRBV28 to TRBJ2-1; D is uncertain. V was shortened by 7 bases and J by 9 bases, with 13 bases between the two germline ends. CDR1 MDHEN and CDR2 SYDVKM come from the germline V gene. This CDR3 region has 12 residues. CDR3 sequence (DNA): TGTGCCAGCAAGGGCGACGGGCTTGAGCAGTTCTTC. Translating gives CASKGDGLEQFF.

Remarks on this clonotype: Possible read error: a much larger clone is one base away. J is TRBJ2-7 and V is TRBV28; D remains ambiguous. CDR1 MDHEN and CDR2 SYDVKM come from the germline V gene. CDR3 length: 11 residues. The V end lost 11 bases, the J end lost 5 bases, and 13 bases lay between the germline ends. The DNA of the CDR3 is TGTGCCGGCGCCCTTCATAACGAGCAGTACTTC. Protein product: CAGALHNEQYF.

This clonotype was detected many times. The V call is TRBV6-2 or TRBV6-3, the J call TRBJ2-3; D remains ambiguous. Germline lookup yields CDR1 MNHEY and CDR2 SVGEGT. The CDR3 length is 17 residues. With 6 bases removed from V and 0 bases from J, the gap between germline ends came to 19 bases. The CDR3 bases are TGTGCCAGCAGCCCCCTCGGTCGCAGGACGAGCACAGATACGCAGTATTTT. Encoded protein: CASSPLGRRTSTDTQYF.

This clonotype has ten or more counts. The chain uses TRBV20-1 and TRBJ2-5; 12 positions match TRBD2. CDR1 and CDR2 from the germline V gene are DFQATT and SNEGSKA (reference sequence). The CDR3 loop spans 16 amino acids. J lost 3 bases, V lost 5 bases, and 10 bases had no gene match. DNA of the CDR3: TGCAGTGCTCCACCCGACCGACTAGCGGGAGAAGAGACCCAGTACTTC. Its translation is CSAPPDRLAGEETQYF.

The chain employs TRBV28 and TRBJ2-7; 7 bases align to TRBD1. V trimming: 5 bases; J trimming: 3 bases; junction bases outside the gene matches: 7. There are 14 residues in the CDR3. Germline loops: CDR1 MDHEN, CDR2 SYDVKM. CDR3 region: CASSVRDRHYEQYF. Written as DNA, the CDR3 is TGTGCCAGCAGTGTCCGGGACAGACACTACGAGCAGTACTTC.

In its sample, this clonotype was seen many times. This chain joins TRBV7-8 and TRBJ2-1; 11 nucleotides match TRBD2. J gave up 6 bases and V 3 bases, and 10 bases lay outside the gene matches. The CDR3 sequence is 17 residues long. Germline CDR1 is SGHVS and CDR2 is FQNEAQ. Written as DNA, the CDR3 is TGTGCCAGCAGCTTTAGCGGGAGGGCCCTCAAACCCAATGAGCAGTTCTTC. It translates to CASSFSGRALKPNEQFF.

This clonotype was detected only a few times. The chain couples TRBV5-6 to TRBJ2-1; 10 bases match TRBD2. The V segment lost 3 bases and the J segment 6 bases; nucleotides outside the gene matches: 12. The CDR3 length is 17 residues. CDR1 and CDR2 from the germline V gene are SGHDT and YYEEEE. The CDR3 is CASSSTSGTSAPNEQFF. CDR3 DNA: TGTGCCAGCAGCTCGACTTCCGGGACTAGCGCCCCCAATGAGCAGTTCTTC. Complete variable domain (other parts from reference TRBV5-6 and TRBJ2-1): DAGVTQSPTHLIKTRGQQVTLRCSPKSGHDTVSWYQQALGQGPQFIFQYYEEEERQRGNFPDRFSGHQFPNYSSELNVNALLLGDSALYLCASSSTSGTSAPNEQFFGPGTRLTVL.

J is TRBJ2-1 and V is TRBV15; weak D call: TRBD2 (5 bases). With 0 bases removed from V and 6 bases from J, the gap between germline ends came to 12 bases. This CDR3 is 15 amino acids long. Germline V CDR1 and CDR2: LNHNV, YYDKDF (reference sequence). The CDR3 loop reads CATSRDPGSVNEQFF. The CDR3 region has the DNA TGTGCCACCAGCAGAGACCCGGGGTCAGTCAATGAGCAGTTCTTC.

With respect to this clonotype: One end of the junction varies from germline; a read error may be responsible. This rearrangement joins TRBV7-2 to TRBJ2-5; possible D gene TRBD2, 5 bases. The CDR3 has 11 amino acids. Per germline, CDR1 SGHTA and CDR2 FQGNSA. The DNA for the CDR3 is TGTGCCAGCAGCGTAGCGGAGACCCAGTACTTC. Protein product: CASSVAETQYF.

This clonotype was counted many times. The gene calls are TRBV3-1 and TRBJ1-1, with no clear D. Germline V CDR1 and CDR2: LGHDT, YNNKEL (reference sequence). CDR3 length: 14 amino acids. Trimming shortened V by 0 bases and J by 7 bases, and 12 bases separated the two germline ends. CDR3 loop: CASSQESYGNEAFF. CDR3 sequence (DNA): TGTGCCAGCAGCCAAGAGTCGTATGGGAATGAAGCTTTCTTT.

This clonotype counts as medium-sized. J is TRBJ2-4 and V is TRBV27, with 8 bases that match TRBD1. Trimming cost V 2 bases and J 6 bases; bases outside gene matches: 3. There are 14 residues in the CDR3. From germline, CDR1 is MNHEY and CDR2 SMNVEV (reference sequence). Here the CDR3 reads CASSLAGGGNIQYF. The DNA of the CDR3 is TGTGCCAGCAGTTTAGCAGGGGGCGGAAACATTCAGTACTTC.

The genes are TRBV20-1 and TRBJ1-5; unclear D gene. The CDR3 is 14 amino acids. Trimming cost V 1 base and J 3 bases, with 10 bases left between them. In germline, CDR1 is DFQATT, CDR2 SNEGSKA (reference sequence). The DNA for the CDR3 is TGCAGTGCTAGAGTTTTGCAGAACAATCAGCCCCAGCATTTT. This codes for CSARVLQNNQPQHF.

The table lists this clonotype with a few counts. V gene TRBV5-1 combines with J gene TRBJ2-7; a weak D match, TRBD2 (6 bases). V lost 0 bases and J lost 4, with 11 bases in between. The germline gives CDR1 SGHRS, CDR2 YFSETQ. This CDR3 comprises 14 residues. The CDR3 loop reads CASSLAGRGYEQYF. The CDR3 nucleotides are TGCGCCAGCAGCTTGGCGGGTCGGGGGTACGAGCAGTACTTC.

The chain recombines TRBV28 with TRBJ2-5; TRBD2 is a possible D gene (6 bases). Germline V gene lookup returns CDR1 MDHEN and CDR2 SYDVKM. V was shortened by 5 bases and J by 5 bases, with 18 bases between the two germline ends. The CDR3 is 15 residues long. DNA for the CDR3: TGTGCCAGCAGTAGAGGAGTAACCCGGGGGGAGACCCAGTACTTC. Translating gives CASSRGVTRGETQYF.

This clonotype was recorded at least ten times. V usage is TRBV19 and J usage is TRBJ2-1, with TRBD2 identical over 9 bases. Trimming removed 5 bases from V and 14 bases from J; junction bases left unmatched: 13. From germline, CDR1 is LNHDA and CDR2 SQIVND (reference sequence). The CDR3 is 14 residues long. The CDR3 reads CASSPPLSGTSKFF. The CDR3 DNA sequence: TGTGCCAGTAGTCCCCCCCTCTCCGGGACTAGCAAGTTCTTC.

This clonotype was seen ten or more times. The V call is TRBV5-1, the J call TRBJ2-3; TRBD2 agrees at 16 bases. J lost 3 bases, V lost 0 bases, and 4 bases had no gene match. Germline values: CDR1 SGHRS, CDR2 YFSETQ. This CDR3 comprises 18 residues. The CDR3 protein is CASSLAGLAGGPTDTQYF. In DNA, the CDR3 is TGCGCCAGCAGCTTGGCGGGACTAGCGGGAGGGCCGACAGATACGCAGTATTTT. Full variable domain (missing parts from reference TRBV5-1 and TRBJ2-3): KAGVTQTPRYLIKTRGQQVTLSCSPISGHRSVSWYQQTPGQGLQFLFEYFSETQRNKGNFPGRFSGRQFSNSRSEMNVSTLELGDSALYLCASSLAGLAGGPTDTQYFGPGTRLTVL.

This clonotype was found many times. The chain joins TRBV5-1 to TRBJ2-1; D is possibly TRBD2 (5 bases). Per the germline V gene, CDR1 is SGHRS and CDR2 is YFSETQ. The CDR3 runs to 15 residues. Trimming left V 3 bases short and J 6 bases short, with 16 bases between. The CDR3 spells CASSWGARGPNEQFF. CDR3 bases: TGCGCCAGCAGCTGGGGAGCCCGAGGCCCCAATGAGCAGTTCTTC.

This clonotype was counted at least ten times. J is TRBJ2-7 and V is TRBV20-1, with 7 bases fitting TRBD2. This CDR3 spans 16 amino acids. Germline CDR1 and CDR2: DFQATT and SNEGSKA (reference sequence). Trimming removed 0 bases from V and 7 bases from J; junction bases left unmatched: 15. The CDR3 sequence is CSAREEVSGVGSEQYF. The CDR3, as DNA: TGCAGTGCTAGAGAGGAGGTCAGCGGGGTCGGAAGTGAGCAGTACTTC.

The chain couples TRBV16 to TRBJ2-4, with D hard to call. Germline-derived CDR1 and CDR2 are KGHSY and FQNENV. CDR3 length equals 15 residues. Trimming removed 3 bases at V and 1 base at J, with 10 bases between. DNA of the CDR3: TGTGCCAGCAGCCAGAAAGGCCCGGCCAAAAACATTCAGTACTTC. Translation: CASSQKGPAKNIQYF.